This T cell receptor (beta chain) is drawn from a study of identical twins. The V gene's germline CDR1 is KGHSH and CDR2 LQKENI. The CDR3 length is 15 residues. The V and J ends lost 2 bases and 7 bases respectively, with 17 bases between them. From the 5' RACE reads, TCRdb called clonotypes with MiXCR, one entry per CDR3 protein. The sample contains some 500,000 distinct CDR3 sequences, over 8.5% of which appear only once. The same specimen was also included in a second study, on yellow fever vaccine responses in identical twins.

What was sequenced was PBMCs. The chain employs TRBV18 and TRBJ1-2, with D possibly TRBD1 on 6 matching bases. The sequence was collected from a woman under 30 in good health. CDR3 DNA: TGTGCCAGCTCACCAAAAACGAAACAGGGTTTTGGCTACACCTTC. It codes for CASSPKTKQGFGYTF.